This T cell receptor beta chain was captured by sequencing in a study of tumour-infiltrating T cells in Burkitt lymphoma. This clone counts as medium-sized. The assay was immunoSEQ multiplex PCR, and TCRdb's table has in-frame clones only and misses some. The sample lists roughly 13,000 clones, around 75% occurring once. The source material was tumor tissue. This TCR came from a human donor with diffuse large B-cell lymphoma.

The CDR3 region is CASSFTSNQPQHF. The CDR3 DNA sequence: TGTGCCAGCAGTTTTACGAGCAATCAGCCCCAGCATTTT. The chain recombines TRBV27 with TRBJ1-5; unclear D gene. CDR1 is MNHEY, CDR2 SMNVEV, per germline (reference sequence). Trimming took 3 bases from V and 1 from J, leaving 4 bases between them. The CDR3 spans 13 residues.